This is a list of T cell receptor beta chains from one sample in a study of blood T cell repertoires in COVID-19. Generated by immunoSEQ multiplex PCR, the TCRdb table keeps only in-frame clones and is missing some. Of hundreds of thousands of clones in the sample, 88% were seen once. The material sequenced was peripheral blood. The receptors originated from a woman aged 45-60 years with active or convalescent COVID-19. Each CDR3 is given with its conserved first and last residue. The D gene is left open where the match is weak. Not all rows give a size; the values are once, few, many and, for expanded clones, a class.

cdr3_length: 17
v_call: TRBV4-3
clone_size: -
d_call: TRBD2
j_call: TRBJ2-2
cdr3_nt: TGCGCCAGCAGCCAAGAAGGCGCGGGGGATCGGACCGGGGAGCTGTTTTTT
cdr3_aa: CASSQEGAGDRTGELFF

cdr3_length: 13
v_call: TRBV6-6
clone_size: -
d_call: -
j_call: TRBJ1-2
cdr3_nt: TGTGCCAGCAGTCCGACTATGGGTTATGGCTACACCTTC
cdr3_aa: CASSPTMGYGYTF

cdr3_length: 17
v_call: TRBV5-1
clone_size: -
d_call: -
j_call: TRBJ1-6
cdr3_nt: TGCGCCAGCAGCCCGGTACCCATCGGGGGAGCGAATTCACCCCTCCACTTT
cdr3_aa: CASSPVPIGGANSPLHF

cdr3_length: 17
v_call: TRBV5-1
clone_size: -
d_call: TRBD1
j_call: TRBJ1-3
cdr3_nt: TGCGCCAGCAGCTTGTGGGGGACAGGGCTGTCTGGAAACACCATATATTTT
cdr3_aa: CASSLWGTGLSGNTIYF

cdr3_length: 13
v_call: TRBV6-5
clone_size: -
d_call: TRBD1
j_call: TRBJ1-1
cdr3_nt: TGTGCCAGCAGTTCCCAGGGGGCGACTGAAGCTTTCTTT
cdr3_aa: CASSSQGATEAFF

cdr3_length: 14
v_call: TRBV6-1
clone_size: -
d_call: TRBD1
j_call: TRBJ1-2
cdr3_nt: TGTGCCAGCAGTGAATCACAGGGGAGGTATGGCTACACCTTC
cdr3_aa: CASSESQGRYGYTF

cdr3_length: 13
v_call: TRBV4-3
clone_size: once
d_call: -
j_call: TRBJ1-2
cdr3_nt: TGCGCCAGCAGCCAAGGGATCACGGAGGGCTACACCTTC
cdr3_aa: CASSQGITEGYTF

cdr3_length: 20
v_call: TRBV6-2/TRBV6-3
clone_size: -
d_call: TRBD2
j_call: TRBJ2-1
cdr3_nt: TGTGCCAGCAGTTTCTGGACTAGCGGGCTTCAAAAGAGCTCCTACAATGAGCAGTTCTTC
cdr3_aa: CASSFWTSGLQKSSYNEQFF

cdr3_length: 17
v_call: TRBV3-1/TRBV3-2
clone_size: -
d_call: TRBD1
j_call: TRBJ1-1
cdr3_nt: TGTGCCAGCAGCCAACTTACAGGGGGCTGTTTGAACACTGAAGCTTTCTTT
cdr3_aa: CASSQLTGGCLNTEAFF

cdr3_length: 16
v_call: TRBV7-2
clone_size: -
d_call: -
j_call: TRBJ2-5
cdr3_nt: TGTGCCAGCAGCTTAGCCAGGGTAGGGGGTATGCAGACCCAGTACTTC
cdr3_aa: CASSLARVGGMQTQYF

cdr3_length: 19
v_call: TRBV12-2
clone_size: -
d_call: -
j_call: TRBJ2-6
cdr3_nt: TGTGCAAGTCGCTCCCGTTGGGGGCCCACTTTCTCTGGGGCCAACGTCCTGACTTTC
cdr3_aa: CASRSRWGPTFSGANVLTF

cdr3_length: 17
v_call: TRBV30
clone_size: -
d_call: -
j_call: TRBJ1-6
cdr3_nt: TGTGCCTGGAGTGTAATTTGGGGGCAGGGGTATAATTCACCCCTCCACTTT
cdr3_aa: CAWSVIWGQGYNSPLHF

cdr3_length: 14
v_call: TRBV5-1
clone_size: once
d_call: -
j_call: TRBJ1-1
cdr3_nt: TGCGCCAGCAGCTTGGCATCGGGGGGCACTGAAGCTTTCTTT
cdr3_aa: CASSLASGGTEAFF

cdr3_length: 15
v_call: TRBV3-1/TRBV3-2
clone_size: -
d_call: -
j_call: TRBJ2-7
cdr3_nt: TGTGCCAGCAGCCAAGGCCAGGGGGGCGCCTACGAGCAGTACTTC
cdr3_aa: CASSQGQGGAYEQYF

cdr3_length: 18
v_call: TRBV9
clone_size: -
d_call: TRBD2
j_call: TRBJ2-1
cdr3_nt: TGTGCCAGCAGCCCCGTGGTTAGCGGGGGGGCCTCCTACAATGAGCAGTTCTTC
cdr3_aa: CASSPVVSGGASYNEQFF

cdr3_length: 15
v_call: TRBV30
clone_size: -
d_call: -
j_call: TRBJ1-5
cdr3_nt: TGTGCCTGGAGTGGAGGGGAGGGTGGCAATCAGCCCCAGCATTTT
cdr3_aa: CAWSGGEGGNQPQHF

cdr3_length: 16
v_call: TRBV6-6
clone_size: -
d_call: TRBD2
j_call: TRBJ2-5
cdr3_nt: TGTGCCAGCAGTCCCCCCGACTGGACTAGTTTGGAGACCCAGTACTTC
cdr3_aa: CASSPPDWTSLETQYF

cdr3_length: 15
v_call: TRBV25-1
clone_size: once
d_call: TRBD1
j_call: TRBJ2-7
cdr3_nt: TGTGCCAGCAGTCCCTGGACAGGGGCATCATACGAGCAGTACTTC
cdr3_aa: CASSPWTGASYEQYF

cdr3_length: 14
v_call: TRBV6-5
clone_size: -
d_call: -
j_call: TRBJ1-5
cdr3_nt: TGTGCCAGCACCACGACAGCGATCAATCAGCCCCAGCATTTT
cdr3_aa: CASTTTAINQPQHF

cdr3_length: 18
v_call: TRBV27
clone_size: -
d_call: TRBD1
j_call: TRBJ1-6
cdr3_nt: TGTGCCAGCAGTTCCCCCGGACAGGGGGGCACCTATAATTCACCCCTCCACTTT
cdr3_aa: CASSSPGQGGTYNSPLHF

cdr3_length: 13
v_call: TRBV28
clone_size: -
d_call: TRBD1
j_call: TRBJ1-2
cdr3_nt: TGTGCCGGGCCTGCGGGACAGAACTATGGCTACACCTTC
cdr3_aa: CAGPAGQNYGYTF

cdr3_length: 15
v_call: TRBV4-3
clone_size: -
d_call: -
j_call: TRBJ1-2
cdr3_nt: TGCGCCAGCAGCCAATGGGACGACGGGACTAGGGGCTACACCTTC
cdr3_aa: CASSQWDDGTRGYTF

cdr3_length: 12
v_call: TRBV30
clone_size: once
d_call: -
j_call: TRBJ2-1
cdr3_nt: TGTGCCTGGAGTGTGGCAGTGAATGAGCAGTTCTTC
cdr3_aa: CAWSVAVNEQFF

cdr3_length: 13
v_call: TRBV3-1/TRBV3-2
clone_size: -
d_call: -
j_call: TRBJ1-1
cdr3_nt: TGTGCCAGCAGCCAACGTCCCCAGTCTGAAGCTTTCTTT
cdr3_aa: CASSQRPQSEAFF

cdr3_length: 16
v_call: TRBV24-1
clone_size: few
d_call: -
j_call: TRBJ1-2
cdr3_nt: TGTGCCACCAGTGAATACCACGGGTCCCCAATGAGCGGCTACACCTTC
cdr3_aa: CATSEYHGSPMSGYTF

cdr3_length: 14
v_call: TRBV11-2
clone_size: -
d_call: -
j_call: TRBJ1-2
cdr3_nt: TGTGCCAGCAGCCGACCGGGACTGTCTCATGGCTACACCTTC
cdr3_aa: CASSRPGLSHGYTF

cdr3_length: 15
v_call: TRBV19
clone_size: -
d_call: -
j_call: TRBJ1-5
cdr3_nt: TGTGCCAGTAGTATAGAGTCAGGTCCCAATCAGCCCCAGCATTTT
cdr3_aa: CASSIESGPNQPQHF

cdr3_length: 17
v_call: TRBV9
clone_size: -
d_call: TRBD2
j_call: TRBJ2-1
cdr3_nt: TGTGCCAGCAGCCCGGGACTAGCGGGCCCTAAGGACAATGAGCAGTTCTTC
cdr3_aa: CASSPGLAGPKDNEQFF

cdr3_length: 14
v_call: TRBV30
clone_size: -
d_call: TRBD2
j_call: TRBJ2-3
cdr3_nt: TGTGCCGCGACTAGCGGGAGGCACACAGATACGCAGTATTTT
cdr3_aa: CAATSGRHTDTQYF

cdr3_length: 15
v_call: TRBV24-1
clone_size: -
d_call: -
j_call: TRBJ1-2
cdr3_nt: TGTGCCACCAGTGACCCCGCCGGGGGGAACTATGGCTACACCTTC
cdr3_aa: CATSDPAGGNYGYTF

cdr3_length: 14
v_call: TRBV7-2
clone_size: -
d_call: TRBD1
j_call: TRBJ1-5
cdr3_nt: TGTGCCAGCAGCTTAGTAGGGGGCGGCGGACCCCAGCATTTT
cdr3_aa: CASSLVGGGGPQHF

cdr3_length: 15
v_call: TRBV5-1
clone_size: -
d_call: -
j_call: TRBJ2-7
cdr3_nt: TGCGCCAGCAGCTTGGGAGGGGCGGACTACTACGAGCAGTACTTC
cdr3_aa: CASSLGGADYYEQYF

cdr3_length: 15
v_call: TRBV13
clone_size: -
d_call: TRBD2
j_call: TRBJ2-1
cdr3_nt: TGTGCCAGCAGCTCTAGCGGGGGGGCCGGGAATGAGCAGTTCTTC
cdr3_aa: CASSSSGGAGNEQFF

cdr3_length: 18
v_call: TRBV10-3
clone_size: -
d_call: TRBD2
j_call: TRBJ2-3
cdr3_nt: TGTGCCACGCGACCCGGGACTAGCGGGACCGCTATTCGAGATACGCAGTATTTT
cdr3_aa: CATRPGTSGTAIRDTQYF

cdr3_length: 14
v_call: TRBV28
clone_size: -
d_call: TRBD1
j_call: TRBJ1-5
cdr3_nt: TGTGCCAGCATTTTTCAGGGGGCGATTCAGCCCCAGCATTTT
cdr3_aa: CASIFQGAIQPQHF

cdr3_length: 15
v_call: TRBV10-3
clone_size: -
d_call: -
j_call: TRBJ1-5
cdr3_nt: TGTGCCATCAGTGGAAAGCAGGGCATCAATCAGCCCCAGCATTTT
cdr3_aa: CAISGKQGINQPQHF

cdr3_length: 15
v_call: TRBV7-9
clone_size: -
d_call: -
j_call: TRBJ1-1
cdr3_nt: TGTGCCAGCAGCATTCCGGGACTGATCAACACTGAAGCTTTCTTT
cdr3_aa: CASSIPGLINTEAFF

cdr3_length: 15
v_call: TRBV4-3
clone_size: -
d_call: TRBD1
j_call: TRBJ2-7
cdr3_nt: TGCGCCAGCAGCCAAGATCGGGACAGTTCCTACGAGCAGTACTTC
cdr3_aa: CASSQDRDSSYEQYF

cdr3_length: 15
v_call: TRBV6-5
clone_size: -
d_call: TRBD1
j_call: TRBJ1-2
cdr3_nt: TGTGCCAGCAGTTACTACGGGGACAGGGATTATGGCTACACCTTC
cdr3_aa: CASSYYGDRDYGYTF

cdr3_length: 13
v_call: TRBV6-2/TRBV6-3
clone_size: -
d_call: -
j_call: TRBJ2-2
cdr3_nt: TGTGCCAGCAGTTACTCCTACACCGGGGAGCTGTTTTTT
cdr3_aa: CASSYSYTGELFF

cdr3_length: 14
v_call: TRBV29-1
clone_size: -
d_call: TRBD1
j_call: TRBJ1-2
cdr3_nt: TGCAGCGGACTTACAGGGGGCTACGGGAAAGGCTACACCTTC
cdr3_aa: CSGLTGGYGKGYTF

cdr3_length: 14
v_call: TRBV9
clone_size: -
d_call: -
j_call: TRBJ1-3
cdr3_nt: TGTGCCAGCAGCGTAGGAGGGTACCGAAACACCATATATTTT
cdr3_aa: CASSVGGYRNTIYF

cdr3_length: 14
v_call: TRBV6-2/TRBV6-3
clone_size: -
d_call: -
j_call: TRBJ1-5
cdr3_nt: TGTGCCAGCAGTTCATTCGGCAGCGGACAGCCCCAGCATTTT
cdr3_aa: CASSSFGSGQPQHF